This paragraph covers one TCR beta chain sequence. Its antigen is currently unknown. Per germline, CDR1 SGHTA and CDR2 FQGNSA. CDR3 size: 17 residues. V was cut by 1 base and J by 0 bases, with 10 bases left in between. cDNA synthesis used the whole RNA isolate, giving expressed TCRB sequences. Profiled with immunoSEQ multiplex PCR; TCRdb holds only in-frame clones, not every one. The top ten hold about 0.019% of the sample, which has a few hundred thousand clones, around 13% seen once. The data stem from a study of beta chain features in type 1 diabetes. Findings and limits, study-wide: Shortening of TCRB CDR3s, moderate but significant, appeared in all four CD4+ subsets of Type 1 diabetes patients.

The chain links TRBV7-2 to TRBJ2-6; TRBD2 is a possible D gene (5 bases). The receptor's source is a man under 40 with type 1 diabetes. Sequenced input: naive CD4+ T cells from blood. DNA of the CDR3: TGTGCCAGCAGCTTAGGACTATCGAGCTCTGGGGCCAACGTCCTGACTTTC. Translated, it gives CASSLGLSSSGANVLTF.